The 22 T cell receptor beta chains presented below share a single source sample, sequenced in a study of cytomegalovirus exposure and HLA in healthy donors (dated by TCRdb to the late 2010s). The library was generated by the immunoSEQ multiplex PCR assay. The multiplex PCR relied on a mix of 60 forward primers for TCR Vbeta segments and 13 reverse primers for TCR Jbeta segments. The source is immuneACCESS, and TCRdb retained only in-frame sequences with V and J called. Part of the clones is not carried over; for the studies checked, unresolved V genes explain less than half of this, and the remainder is unexplained. The sample profile shows about 160,000 clones; roughly 88% of them were found once. The ten largest clones represent 6.4% of the sample. The specimen was PBMCs. The receptors stem from a man aged 50 to 60 in good health and CMV-seropositive.

V and J are TRBV30 and TRBJ2-3; perhaps TRBD1 as D (6 bases). Germline loops: CDR1 GTSNPN, CDR2 SVGIG (reference sequence). CDR3 length: 15 amino acids. With 2 bases removed from V and 1 base from J, the gap between germline ends came to 13 bases. As DNA, the CDR3 is TGTGCCTGGAGTTCCTACAGGGCTGGCACAGATACGCAGTATTTT. Translated: CAWSSYRAGTDTQYF.

V and J are TRBV7-9 and TRBJ2-7; 12 nucleotides agree with TRBD2. CDR3 length: 19 residues. Germline CDR1 is SEHNR and CDR2 is FQNEAQ (reference sequence). The V segment lost 4 bases and the J segment 2 bases; nucleotides outside the gene matches: 15. CDR3 coding DNA: TGTGCCAGCAGCTCGCCTCGGACTAGCGGGGCACACCTCCCCTACGAGCAGTACTTC. It is translated as CASSSPRTSGAHLPYEQYF.

The V call is TRBV18, the J call TRBJ2-1, with D possibly being TRBD1 (5 bases). The germline CDR1 and CDR2 sequences are KGHSH and LQKENI. V lost 3 bases to trimming and J lost 5 bases, with 17 bases between them. The CDR3 length is 16 residues. CDR3 sequence: CASSPRDVGGNNEQFF. The CDR3 bases are TGTGCCAGCTCACCCAGGGATGTCGGCGGAAACAATGAGCAGTTCTTC. Looking up the rest from reference TRBV18 and TRBJ2-1 gives the full variable domain: NAGVMQNPRHLVRRRGQEARLRCSPMKGHSHVYWYRQLPEEGLKFMVYLQKENIIDESGMPKERFSAEFPKEGPSILRIQQVVRGDSAAYFCASSPRDVGGNNEQFFGPGTRLTVL.

J is TRBJ2-7 and V is TRBV5-4, with 7 bases that match TRBD1. CDR3 length: 16 residues. Losses at the gene ends were 4 bases for V and 0 bases for J; bases not matched to a gene: 10. CDR1 is SGHNT, CDR2 YYREEE, per germline (reference sequence). Here the CDR3 DNA reads TGTGCCAGCAGCCCGCCCCGGACAGGAAACTCCTACGAGCAGTACTTC. Its protein is CASSPPRTGNSYEQYF.

The V and J genes are TRBV25-1 and TRBJ1-3; the D is unclear. This CDR3 comprises 16 residues. Germline-derived CDR1 and CDR2 are MGHDK and SYGVNS. The V end lost 5 bases, the J end lost 8 bases, and 22 bases lay between the germline ends. CDR3 residues: CASSSFGGSPVDTIYF. CDR3 DNA: TGTGCCAGCAGTTCCTTTGGCGGGTCGCCAGTGGACACCATATATTTT. Supplemented by reference TRBV25-1 and TRBJ1-3, the full variable domain reads EADIYQTPRYLVIGTGKKITLECSQTMGHDKMYWYQQDPGMELHLIHYSYGVNSTEKGDLSSESTVSRIRTEHFPLTLESARPSHTSQYLCASSSFGGSPVDTIYFGEGSWLTVV.

The chain joins TRBV27 to TRBJ1-2; 7 nucleotides match TRBD1. This CDR3 is built from 13 residues. Germline V gene sequence: CDR1 MNHEY, CDR2 SMNVEV (reference sequence). V dropped 8 bases and J dropped 8; count of bases not matched to a gene: 11. The CDR3 sequence: CASPDRERTGYTF. CDR3 DNA sequence: TGTGCCAGCCCTGACAGGGAGAGAACGGGCTACACCTTC.

This clone was counted once. The J gene is TRBJ1-2, the V gene TRBV5-1, with D possibly being TRBD1 (6 bases). Germline lookup yields CDR1 SGHRS and CDR2 YFSETQ. V lost 0 bases and J 5 bases, leaving 20 bases between the germline ends. The CDR3 sequence is 17 residues long. Here the CDR3 DNA reads TGCGCCAGCAGCTTGGCAGGTGGTAGGGGACATCAATATGGCTACACCTTC. Translated, it gives CASSLAGGRGHQYGYTF. Based on the CDR3 plus reference TRBV5-1 and TRBJ1-2, the full variable domain is KAGVTQTPRYLIKTRGQQVTLSCSPISGHRSVSWYQQTPGQGLQFLFEYFSETQRNKGNFPGRFSGRQFSNSRSEMNVSTLELGDSALYLCASSLAGGRGHQYGYTFGSGTRLTVV.

The V and J genes are TRBV2 and TRBJ1-4; D is uncertain. The germline V gene encodes CDR1 SNHLY and CDR2 FYNNEI. CDR3 size: 13 residues. Trimming removed 8 bases at V and 8 bases at J, with 15 bases between. Here the CDR3 DNA reads TGTGCCAGCGCCGGACTGTTGGGCGAAAAACTGTTTTTT. Its translation is CASAGLLGEKLFF.

V gene TRBV7-2 combines with J gene TRBJ1-5; no clear D gene. Germline CDR1 reads SGHTA; CDR2 reads FQGNSA. This CDR3 has 15 residues. Trimming stripped 4 bases from V and 7 bases from J, with 17 bases between. CDR3 in amino acids: CASSSSFTGGQPQHF. CDR3 coding DNA: TGTGCCAGCAGCTCCTCGTTTACGGGAGGACAGCCCCAGCATTTT. The whole variable domain, filled in from reference TRBV7-2 and TRBJ1-5, reads GAGVSQSPSNKVTEKGKDVELRCDPISGHTALYWYRQSLGQGLEFLIYFQGNSAPDKSGLPSDRFSAERTGGSVSTLTIQRTQQEDSAVYLCASSSSFTGGQPQHFGDGTRLSIL.

The rearrangement joins TRBV11-2 to TRBJ1-1; no clear D gene. V lost 4 bases and J lost 3, with 12 bases in between. The length of the CDR3 is 14 residues. Per germline, CDR1 SGHAT and CDR2 FQNNGV. The CDR3, as DNA: TGTGCCAGCAGCTCACTCCCGGCGGACACTGAAGCTTTCTTT. Translated, it gives CASSSLPADTEAFF.

The chain couples TRBV6-5 to TRBJ1-5; 7 nucleotides line up with TRBD1. Per germline, CDR1 MNHEY and CDR2 SVGAGI. Losses at the gene ends were 3 bases for V and 13 bases for J; bases not matched to a gene: 9. The CDR3 is made up of 13 amino acids. CDR3 nucleotides: TGTGCCAGCAGTTATTCCGACAGGGACCCTCAGCATTTT. This sequence encodes CASSYSDRDPQHF.

This clone came up once. The chain employs TRBV11-3 and TRBJ2-7; 8 nucleotides line up with TRBD2. Germline CDR1 is SGHNT and CDR2 is YENEEA. The V gene end was trimmed by 3 bases and the J gene end by 3 bases; junction bases not matched to a gene: 1. This CDR3 is 13 amino acids long. CDR3 coding DNA: TGTGCCAGCAGCTTGGGGACTAGCTACGAGCAGTACGTC. As protein: CASSLGTSYEQYV.

This chain uses TRBV6-6 with TRBJ1-5, with TRBD1 matching 7 bases. The length of the CDR3 is 12 residues. Germline V gene data show CDR1 as MNHNY and CDR2 as SVGAGI (reference sequence). With V trimmed by 11 bases and J by 2 bases, 3 bases remained unmatched. Here the CDR3 DNA reads TGTGCCTCACAGGGGCGCAATCAGCCCCAGCATTTT. It yields the protein CASQGRNQPQHF.

J is TRBJ2-1 and V is TRBV19; D is unclear. CDR3 size: 15 residues. Germline V CDR1 and CDR2: LNHDA, SQIVND (reference sequence). V lost 7 bases, J lost 0 bases, and 13 bases lay in between. The CDR3 nucleotides read TGTGCCAGTACAAGCGAACTAAGCTCCTACAATGAGCAGTTCTTC. This sequence encodes CASTSELSSYNEQFF.

The J gene is TRBJ1-2, the V gene TRBV6-4; TRBD1 agrees at 10 bases. CDR1 and CDR2 from the germline V gene are MRHNA and SNTAGT. With V trimmed by 0 bases and J by 4 bases, 2 bases remained unmatched. This CDR3 comprises 15 residues. CDR3 sequence: CASSDSGQGVYGYTF. DNA of the CDR3: TGTGCCAGCAGTGACTCTGGACAGGGGGTCTATGGCTACACCTTC.

This chain uses TRBV7-2 with TRBJ1-5; D may be TRBD1 (5 bases). The germline gives CDR1 SGHTA, CDR2 FQGNSA. V was shortened by 1 base and J by 2 bases, with 12 bases between the two germline ends. The CDR3 sequence is 16 residues long. This CDR3 reads CASSLVGRAGNQPQHF. CDR3 nucleotides: TGTGCCAGCAGCTTAGTAGGCAGGGCGGGCAATCAGCCCCAGCATTTT.

The chain couples TRBV6-6 to TRBJ2-5; TRBD2 is a possible D gene (6 bases). CDR3 size: 12 residues. Germline loops: CDR1 MNHNY, CDR2 SVGAGI (reference sequence). V was clipped by 7 bases and J by 3 bases, with 9 bases between them. The CDR3 bases are TGTGCCAGCAACATAGCGGAAGAGACCCAGTACTTC. Residues: CASNIAEETQYF.

CDR3 DNA: TGTGCCAGTAGTATGGGCAGGGGGACAACTGAAGCTTTCTTT. Translating it yields CASSMGRGTTEAFF. This sequence joins TRBV19 and TRBJ1-1; 7 nucleotides line up with TRBD1. The ends lost 3 bases at V and 5 bases at J; junction bases unmatched: 6. Germline V gene lookup returns CDR1 LNHDA and CDR2 SQIVND (reference sequence). This CDR3 comprises 14 residues.

The genes are TRBV7-6 and TRBJ1-2, with TRBD1 matching 9 bases. This CDR3 region has 14 residues. The germline CDR1 and CDR2 sequences are SGHVS and FNYEAQ. The J segment lost 8 bases and the V segment lost 5 bases, leaving 9 bases of the junction unmatched. CDR3 protein: CASSAPGQGGGYTF. Here the CDR3 DNA reads TGTGCCAGCAGCGCCCCGGGACAGGGAGGAGGCTACACCTTC.

This clone was observed a few times. The gene calls are TRBV19 and TRBJ1-6, with TRBD1 matching over 7 bases. Germline V gene lookup returns CDR1 LNHDA and CDR2 SQIVND (reference sequence). This CDR3 has 14 residues. V was clipped by 4 bases and J by 4 bases; unmatched bases: 1. The CDR3 loop reads CASSRGQYNSPLHF. CDR3 sequence (DNA): TGTGCCAGTAGTAGGGGACAGTATAATTCACCCCTCCACTTT.

V is TRBV5-1 and J is TRBJ2-3; 7 bases are a match to TRBD2. This CDR3 comprises 14 residues. Germline trimming cut 4 bases from V and 2 bases from J; bases unmatched to any gene: 4. Germline V gene sequence: CDR1 SGHRS, CDR2 YFSETQ. CDR3 amino acids: CASSLSGNTDTQYF. CDR3 nucleotides: TGCGCCAGCAGCCTCAGCGGGAACACAGATACGCAGTATTTT.

This rearrangement joins TRBV7-9 to TRBJ1-4, with 10 bases matching TRBD1. The CDR3 runs to 16 residues. V dropped 4 bases and J dropped 8; count of bases not matched to a gene: 10. Germline CDR1 and CDR2: SEHNR and FQNEAQ (reference sequence). CDR3 sequence reads: CASSSDRGLKREKLFF. DNA of the CDR3: TGTGCCAGCAGCTCAGACAGGGGGCTCAAGAGGGAAAAACTGTTTTTT.